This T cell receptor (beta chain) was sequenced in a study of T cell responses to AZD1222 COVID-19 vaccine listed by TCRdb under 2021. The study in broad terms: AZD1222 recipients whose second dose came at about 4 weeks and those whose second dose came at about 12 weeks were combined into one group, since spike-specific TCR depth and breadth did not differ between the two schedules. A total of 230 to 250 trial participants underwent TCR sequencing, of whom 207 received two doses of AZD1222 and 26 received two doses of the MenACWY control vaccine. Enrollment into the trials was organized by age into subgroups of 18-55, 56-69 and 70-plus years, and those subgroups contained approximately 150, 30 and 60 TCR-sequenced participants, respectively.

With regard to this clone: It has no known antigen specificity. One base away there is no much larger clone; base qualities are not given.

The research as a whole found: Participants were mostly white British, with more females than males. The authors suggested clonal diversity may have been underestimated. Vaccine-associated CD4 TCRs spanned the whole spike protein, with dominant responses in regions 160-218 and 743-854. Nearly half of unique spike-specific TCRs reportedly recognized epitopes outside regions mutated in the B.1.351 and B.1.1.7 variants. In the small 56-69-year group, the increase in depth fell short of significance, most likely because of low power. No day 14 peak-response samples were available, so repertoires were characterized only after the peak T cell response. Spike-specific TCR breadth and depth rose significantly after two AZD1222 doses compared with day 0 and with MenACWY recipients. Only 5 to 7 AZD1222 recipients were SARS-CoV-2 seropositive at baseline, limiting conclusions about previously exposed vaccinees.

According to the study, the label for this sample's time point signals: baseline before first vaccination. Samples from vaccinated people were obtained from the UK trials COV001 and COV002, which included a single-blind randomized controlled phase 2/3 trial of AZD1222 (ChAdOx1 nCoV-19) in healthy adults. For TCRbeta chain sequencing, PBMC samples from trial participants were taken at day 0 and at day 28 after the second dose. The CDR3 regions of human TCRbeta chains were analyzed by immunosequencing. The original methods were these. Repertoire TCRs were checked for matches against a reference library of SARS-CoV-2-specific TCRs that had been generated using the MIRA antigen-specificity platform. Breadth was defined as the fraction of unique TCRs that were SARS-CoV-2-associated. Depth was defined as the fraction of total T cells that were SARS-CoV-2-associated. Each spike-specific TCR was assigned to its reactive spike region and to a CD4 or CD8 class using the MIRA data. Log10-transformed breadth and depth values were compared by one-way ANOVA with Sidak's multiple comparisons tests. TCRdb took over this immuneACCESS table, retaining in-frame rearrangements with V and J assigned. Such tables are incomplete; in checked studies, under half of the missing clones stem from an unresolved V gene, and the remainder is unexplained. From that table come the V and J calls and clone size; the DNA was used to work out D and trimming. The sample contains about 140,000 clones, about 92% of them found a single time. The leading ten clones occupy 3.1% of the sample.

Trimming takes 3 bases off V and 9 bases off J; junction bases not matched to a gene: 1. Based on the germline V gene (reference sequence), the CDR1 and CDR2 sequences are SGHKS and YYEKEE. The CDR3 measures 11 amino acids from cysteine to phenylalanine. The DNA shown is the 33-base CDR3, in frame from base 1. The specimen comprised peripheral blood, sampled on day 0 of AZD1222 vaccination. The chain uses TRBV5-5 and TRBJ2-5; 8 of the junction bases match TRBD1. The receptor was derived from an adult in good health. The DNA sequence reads TGTGCCAGCAGCTCACAGGGGGCCCAGTACTTC. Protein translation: CASSSQGAQYF.